Below are 6 T cell receptor beta chains sequenced from a single sample in a study of blood T cell repertoires in COVID-19. Libraries were prepared by immunoSEQ multiplex PCR; TCRdb keeps only in-frame clonotypes and omits some of them. This table holds some 270,000 clones, approximately 89% found once. The sequenced sample consisted of PBMCs or T cells enriched from blood (not recorded which). Receptors originate from an older woman who had recovered from COVID-19.

This clone turned up a few times. This sequence joins TRBV12-5 and TRBJ1-4, with TRBD1 identical over 10 bases. CDR3 length: 14 amino acids. CDR1 is LGHNT, CDR2 FRNRAP, per germline. The V gene end was trimmed by 6 bases and the J gene end by 7 bases; junction bases not matched to a gene: 5. The CDR3: CASGTGGVGEKLFF. The CDR3 DNA reads TGTGCTAGTGGGACAGGGGGCGTCGGTGAAAAACTGTTTTTT.

The J gene is TRBJ2-5, the V gene TRBV6-5; possible D gene TRBD2, 6 bases. Trimming cost V 7 bases and J 5 bases, with 14 bases left between them. Germline lookup yields CDR1 MNHEY and CDR2 SVGAGI. This CDR3 is built from 13 residues. The CDR3 region is CASTPPGEETQYF. The CDR3, as DNA: TGTGCCAGCACCCCCCCGGGGGAGGAGACCCAGTACTTC.

This clone showed up just a few times. This rearrangement joins TRBV2 to TRBJ1-2, with 8 nucleotides matching TRBD1. Unmatched junction bases numbered 6, after V lost 1 base and J lost 8 bases. This CDR3 is built from 14 residues. Per the germline V gene, CDR1 is SNHLY and CDR2 is FYNNEI. CDR3 loop: CASSEGGTGYGYTF. The CDR3 nucleotides are TGTGCCAGCAGTGAAGGTGGGACAGGCTACGGCTACACCTTC.

The chain joins TRBV27 to TRBJ2-6; D perhaps matches TRBD1 (6 bases). CDR1 and CDR2 from the germline V gene are MNHEY and SMNVEV (reference sequence). V was shortened by 10 bases and J by 0 bases, with 13 bases between the two germline ends. This CDR3 is 15 amino acids long. Here the CDR3 reads CATRQGSSGANVLTF. CDR3 in DNA: TGTGCCACCAGGCAGGGGAGCTCTGGGGCCAACGTCCTGACTTTC.

The V gene is TRBV5-1, the J gene TRBJ2-7; 15 bases fit TRBD2. Germline V lookup: CDR1 SGHRS, CDR2 YFSETQ. The CDR3 consists of 17 residues. The V segment lost 4 bases and the J segment 4 bases; nucleotides outside the gene matches: 9. The DNA of the CDR3 is TGCGCCAGCAGCGCGGGACGGACTAGCGGGAGGGCGTACGAGCAGTACTTC. It codes for CASSAGRTSGRAYEQYF.

The CDR3: CASRKVRNSSGNTIYF. CDR3 DNA: TGCGCCAGCAGAAAAGTGCGAAACAGCTCTGGAAACACCATATATTTT. The rearrangement uses TRBV10-2 and TRBJ1-3; D not resolved. The germline V gene has CDR1 WSHSY and CDR2 SAAADI. The CDR3 covers 16 residues. V was shortened by 6 bases and J by 0 bases, with 15 bases between the two germline ends.